This paragraph covers one T cell receptor beta chain sequence. The antigen is not known. Looked up from germline, CDR1 is LNHDA and CDR2 is SQIVND (reference sequence). V lost 10 bases, J lost 5 bases, and 7 bases stayed unmatched. This CDR3 comprises 12 residues. Donors counted as nominally healthy when sampled, yet unrecorded immune exposures were likely. This entry is derived from a study of cytomegalovirus exposure and HLA in healthy donors. PCR involved 60 Vbeta and 13 Jbeta primers. The assay was immunoSEQ multiplex PCR, and TCRdb's table has in-frame clones only and misses some. The repertoire holds about 100,000 clones, with about 80% as singletons. Whole-study results and caveats: Donor immune exposure was known only as CMV serostatus. The HLA-A and HLA-B alleles of most subjects were reportedly predicted accurately from TCR beta sequences. In an earlier analysis, productive rearrangement rates for most beta V segments clustered near 87% or 30%.

The sequenced sample consisted of PBMCs. The origin of this receptor is a man aged 40-49 years in good health and CMV-seronegative. The chain links TRBV19 to TRBJ1-2; 7 bases agree with TRBD1. In DNA, the CDR3 is TGTGCCATTAGGGACAGTTTATATGGCTACACCTTC. It codes for CAIRDSLYGYTF.